Presented here are 21 T cell receptor beta chains from one specimen sequenced in a study of cytomegalovirus exposure and HLA in healthy donors. The primer mix had 60 Vbeta and 13 Jbeta primers. Sequencing was performed with immunoSEQ multiplex PCR; in TCRdb, only in-frame clones are kept and a portion is missing. Found here are roughly 140,000 clones, roughly 72% of them singletons; the top ten hold over 2%. Input material: PBMCs. The receptors come from a man aged 35 to 55 in good health and CMV-seronegative.

V and J are TRBV2 and TRBJ2-1, with 14 bases matching TRBD2. Trimming removed 1 base from V and 9 bases from J; junction bases left unmatched: 2. Germline CDR1 is SNHLY and CDR2 is FYNNEI. This CDR3 has 15 residues. The CDR3 nucleotides read TGTGCCAGCAGTGAAGGACTAGCGGGGGGGAGTGAGCAGTTCTTC. It encodes CASSEGLAGGSEQFF.

The J gene is TRBJ2-2, the V gene TRBV2, with unresolved D. Trimming removed 3 bases from V and 1 base from J, with 15 bases in between. CDR3 size: 17 residues. Germline lookup yields CDR1 SNHLY and CDR2 FYNNEI. The CDR3 coding sequence is TGTGCCAGCAGTGAGGCTGACATGGTCGGGAACACCGGGGAGCTGTTTTTT. It codes for CASSEADMVGNTGELFF.

The V call is TRBV5-8, the J call TRBJ2-3, with 10 positions matching TRBD2. This CDR3 is 19 amino acids long. Germline-derived CDR1 and CDR2 are SGHTS and YDEGEE. With 1 base clipped from V and 3 bases from J, the junction kept 14 bases outside the gene matches. The CDR3 nucleotides read TGTGCCAGCAGCTTGTTTCGGCTAGCGGGAGTTTGGATTACAGATACGCAGTATTTT. This codes for CASSLFRLAGVWITDTQYF.

Only one count was recorded for this clone. The V and J genes are TRBV14 and TRBJ2-3, with D perhaps matching TRBD2 (5 bases). CDR3 length: 15 amino acids. CDR1 SGHDN and CDR2 FVKESK come from the germline V gene. V shed 3 bases and J shed 0 bases, with 10 bases lying between them. The CDR3 loop is CASSQRLTSTDTQYF. As DNA, the CDR3 is TGTGCCAGCAGCCAGAGACTAACTAGCACAGATACGCAGTATTTT. The full variable domain, rest sourced from reference TRBV14 and TRBJ2-3, is EAGVTQFPSHSVIEKGQTVTLRCDPISGHDNLYWYRRVMGKEIKFLLHFVKESKQDESGMPNNRFLAERTGGTYSTLKVQPAELEDSGVYFCASSQRLTSTDTQYFGPGTRLTVL.

The chain uses TRBV2 and TRBJ1-3; possibly TRBD1 for D (5 bases). The CDR3 spans 14 residues. V dropped 7 bases and J dropped 0 bases, with 10 bases sitting between them. Germline V gene lookup returns CDR1 SNHLY and CDR2 FYNNEI. CDR3 bases: TGTGCCAGCAAGGGGCAGGACTCTGGAAACACCATATATTTT. Translating gives CASKGQDSGNTIYF.

The table lists this clone with a few counts. V usage is TRBV19 and J usage is TRBJ2-1; the match to TRBD1 covers 7 bases. The CDR3 has 13 amino acids. Germline V gene sequence: CDR1 LNHDA, CDR2 SQIVND (reference sequence). The trim removed 7 bases at V and 1 base at J, leaving 1 base unmatched. CDR3 DNA: TGTGCCAGTAACAGGGGATCCTACAATGAGCAGTTCTTC. As protein: CASNRGSYNEQFF.

The chain joins TRBV5-1 to TRBJ2-7; no clear D gene. The CDR3 runs to 15 residues. The germline V and J ends were trimmed by 4 bases and 2 bases, with 16 bases remaining between them. CDR1 and CDR2 from the germline V gene are SGHRS and YFSETQ. The CDR3 here is CASSAGSIDAYEQYF. In nucleotides, the CDR3 is TGCGCCAGCAGCGCCGGGTCGATAGATGCCTACGAGCAGTACTTC.

This clone has just a few counts. The chain uses TRBV2 and TRBJ2-2, with 9 bases that match TRBD1. Trimming took 6 bases from V and 3 from J; bases not matched to a gene: 5. The CDR3 covers 15 residues. CDR1 and CDR2 (germline): SNHLY, FYNNEI. CDR3 protein: CASSRQGGDTGELFF. The CDR3 DNA reads as TGTGCCAGCAGCAGACAGGGGGGCGACACCGGGGAGCTGTTTTTT.

The chain combines TRBV7-9 with TRBJ1-2, with D possibly matching TRBD1 (5 bases). Germline V gene lookup returns CDR1 SEHNR and CDR2 FQNEAQ (reference sequence). V was trimmed by 6 bases and J by 5 bases, leaving 13 bases between them. The CDR3 loop spans 13 amino acids. The CDR3 loop is CASSYDSVYGYTF. The CDR3 coding sequence is TGTGCCAGCAGTTACGACAGCGTTTATGGCTACACCTTC.

The chain recombines TRBV28 with TRBJ1-1; D is unresolved. The germline gives CDR1 MDHEN, CDR2 SYDVKM. Trimming took off 8 bases at V and 1 base at J, with 20 bases between the two ends. The CDR3 has 16 residues. The CDR3 sequence is CASRGSPLAGNTEAFF. CDR3 bases: TGTGCCAGCCGCGGGTCCCCTCTTGCAGGGAACACTGAAGCTTTCTTT.

In its sample, this clone was seen a few times. DNA for the CDR3: TGTGCCAGCACCAGAGGGAACACTGAAGCTTTCTTT. Translated: CASTRGNTEAFF. This sequence joins TRBV2 and TRBJ1-1; D remains unclear. Trimming pared 7 bases from V and 1 base from J, leaving 7 bases between. Germline V lookup: CDR1 SNHLY, CDR2 FYNNEI. This CDR3 spans 12 amino acids.

The chain joins TRBV6-6 to TRBJ2-7, with D tentatively TRBD2 (6 bases). There are 13 residues in the CDR3. Germline V gene sequence: CDR1 MNHNY, CDR2 SVGAGI (reference sequence). The V end was cut by 0 bases, the J end by 6 bases, with 9 bases between. This CDR3 reads CASSYSLGGEQYF. CDR3 bases: TGTGCCAGCAGTTACTCGTTGGGGGGCGAGCAGTACTTC.

V usage is TRBV19 and J usage is TRBJ1-5, with D possibly matching TRBD1 (5 bases). Deletions cut 2 bases from V and 4 bases from J, with 6 bases between. There are 13 residues in the CDR3. Germline V gene data show CDR1 as LNHDA and CDR2 as SQIVND (reference sequence). In DNA, the CDR3 is TGTGCCAGTAGTATAAGGGGAAATCAGCCCCAGCATTTT. Protein: CASSIRGNQPQHF.

The J gene is TRBJ1-2, the V gene TRBV5-1; D is possibly TRBD1 (6 bases). V was trimmed by 0 bases and J by 8 bases, leaving 17 bases between them. The CDR3 has 15 residues. In germline, CDR1 is SGHRS, CDR2 YFSETQ. The CDR3 DNA is TGCGCCAGCAGCTTGGGTATCGGGGCAGGGGACGGCTACACCTTC. This sequence encodes CASSLGIGAGDGYTF.

V and J are TRBV28 and TRBJ1-2; D unclear. CDR3 length: 13 residues. Germline-derived CDR1 and CDR2 are MDHEN and SYDVKM. Deletions cut 4 bases from V and 0 bases from J, with 6 bases between. The CDR3 reads CASSSGANYGYTF. CDR3 nucleotide sequence: TGTGCCAGCAGTTCGGGAGCTAACTATGGCTACACCTTC.

The chain is built from TRBV19 and TRBJ2-5, with 9 bases that match TRBD2. The trim removed 4 bases at V and 5 bases at J, leaving 5 bases unmatched. CDR1 and CDR2 (germline): LNHDA, SQIVND (reference sequence). The CDR3 is 14 amino acids. CDR3 loop: CASSSGRAGETQYF. The CDR3 DNA reads as TGTGCCAGTAGTAGCGGGAGGGCCGGGGAGACCCAGTACTTC. The whole variable domain, remainder taken from reference TRBV19 and TRBJ2-5, is DGGITQSPKYLFRKEGQNVTLSCEQNLNHDAMYWYRQDPGQGLRLIYYSQIVNDFQKGDIAEGYSVSREKKESFPLTVTSAQKNPTAFYLCASSSGRAGETQYFGPGTRLLVL.

The chain links TRBV27 to TRBJ1-1; D unclear. The ends were cut back, 2 bases at V and 4 bases at J, with 11 bases in the middle. There are 14 residues in the CDR3. Germline CDR1 is MNHEY and CDR2 is SMNVEV (reference sequence). The CDR3 sequence: CASSLGIEGTEAFF. The CDR3 coding sequence is TGTGCCAGCAGTTTAGGGATTGAGGGCACTGAAGCTTTCTTT.

The V and J genes are TRBV6-1 and TRBJ1-2; D is undetermined. From germline, CDR1 is MNHNS and CDR2 SASEGT. Trimming took 7 bases from V and 5 from J, leaving 17 bases between them. The CDR3 extends over 14 amino acids. The CDR3 DNA is TGTGCCAGCACAATCTCGAGGTCTGCATATGGCTACACCTTC. It codes for CASTISRSAYGYTF.

The chain has TRBV10-2 and TRBJ2-7; TRBD1 is a possible D gene (5 bases). V lost 6 bases and J lost 2, with 5 bases in between. This CDR3 spans 11 amino acids. CDR1 and CDR2 (germline): WSHSY, SAAADI. CDR3 DNA sequence: TGCGCCAGCAGGGACACCTACGAGCAGTACTTC. It yields the protein CASRDTYEQYF.

The V call is TRBV6-1, the J call TRBJ1-2; TRBD1 agrees at 8 bases. Germline values: CDR1 MNHNS, CDR2 SASEGT. Trimming removed 6 bases from V and 7 bases from J; junction bases left unmatched: 4. The CDR3 is made up of 12 amino acids. DNA for the CDR3: TGTGCCAGCAGCGTTGGACAGGGTGGCTACACCTTC. This gives the protein CASSVGQGGYTF.

The V and J genes are TRBV9 and TRBJ1-3, with 9 bases that match TRBD1. After removal of 3 bases from V and 3 bases from J, the junction contained 13 bases not matched to a gene. This CDR3 is 18 amino acids long. Germline loops: CDR1 SGDLS, CDR2 YYNGEE. The CDR3 is CASSARDRDSRGGNTIYF. CDR3 DNA sequence: TGTGCCAGCAGCGCCCGGGACAGGGATAGTCGCGGTGGAAACACCATATATTTT.